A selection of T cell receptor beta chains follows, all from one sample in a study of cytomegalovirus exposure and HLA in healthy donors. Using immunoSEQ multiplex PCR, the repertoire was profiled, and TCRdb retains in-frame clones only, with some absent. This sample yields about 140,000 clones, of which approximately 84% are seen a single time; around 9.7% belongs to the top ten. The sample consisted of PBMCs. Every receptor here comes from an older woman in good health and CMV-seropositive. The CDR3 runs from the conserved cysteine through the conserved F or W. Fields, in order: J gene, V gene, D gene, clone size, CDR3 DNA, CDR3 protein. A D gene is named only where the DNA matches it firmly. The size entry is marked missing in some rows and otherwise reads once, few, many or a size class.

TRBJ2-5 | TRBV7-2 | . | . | TGTGCCAGCAGCTCCCCCGGACGACTATCTGGAAGGTTGGGGGAGACCCAGTACTTC | CASSSPGRLSGRLGETQYF
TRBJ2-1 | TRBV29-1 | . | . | TGCAGCGTTGTCCGGGAGTTAAGAAATGAGCAGTTCTTC | CSVVRELRNEQFF
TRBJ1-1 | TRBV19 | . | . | TGTGCCAGTACCGACCCAGGCTCCAGGGACACTGAAGCTTTCTTT | CASTDPGSRDTEAFF
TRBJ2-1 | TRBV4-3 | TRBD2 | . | TGCGCCAGCAGCCAAGCGGGAGGTCCCTACAATGAGCAGTTCTTC | CASSQAGGPYNEQFF
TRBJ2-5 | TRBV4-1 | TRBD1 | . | TGCGCCAGCAGCCAAGCCCCGCCAGGGGGCGGCGAGACCCAGTACTTC | CASSQAPPGGGETQYF
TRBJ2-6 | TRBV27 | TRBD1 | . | TGTGCCAGCAAAAGTTTTATCAGGACAGGGAGCTCTGGGGCCAACGTCCTGACTTTC | CASKSFIRTGSSGANVLTF
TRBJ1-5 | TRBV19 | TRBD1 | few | TGTGCCAGTAGTACCGGGACAGCCTTACATTATAGCAATCAGCCCCAGCATTTT | CASSTGTALHYSNQPQHF
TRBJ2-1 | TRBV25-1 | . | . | TGTGCCAGCAGTGAACGAGACAGTCTGAATGAGCAGTTCTTC | CASSERDSLNEQFF
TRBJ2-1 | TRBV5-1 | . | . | TGCGCCAGCAGCCCATCAGACAGGAGCTCCTACAATGAGCAGTTCTTC | CASSPSDRSSYNEQFF
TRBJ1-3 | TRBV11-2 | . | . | TGTGCCAGCAGCTTAGTATCCGGGGTCGGCAACACCATATATTTT | CASSLVSGVGNTIYF
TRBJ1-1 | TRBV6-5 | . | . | TGTGCCAGCATTACCCAGGGGTTGAACACTGAAGCTTTCTTT | CASITQGLNTEAFF
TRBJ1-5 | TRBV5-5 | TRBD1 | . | TGTGCCAGCAGCGTCGGGACAGGGGATCAGCCCCAGCATTTT | CASSVGTGDQPQHF
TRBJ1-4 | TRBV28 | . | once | TGTGCCAGCAGTTTGGGAGGCGCAACTAATGAAAAACTGTTTTTT | CASSLGGATNEKLFF
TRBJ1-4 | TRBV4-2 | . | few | TGTGCCAGCAGCCTCAAAGGGGGAACTAATGAAAAACTGTTTTTT | CASSLKGGTNEKLFF
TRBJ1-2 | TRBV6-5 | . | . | TGTGCCAGCAGCTTTTACGGGGGATCGAGTGGCTACACCTTC | CASSFYGGSSGYTF
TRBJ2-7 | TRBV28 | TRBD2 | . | TGTGCCAGCAGACACCCGACTAGCGGGAGCTCCTACGAGCAGTACTTC | CASRHPTSGSSYEQYF
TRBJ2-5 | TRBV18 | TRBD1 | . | TGTGCCAGCTCACCAACAGGGGTTGCAGAGACCCAGTACTTC | CASSPTGVAETQYF
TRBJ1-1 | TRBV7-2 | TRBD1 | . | TGTGCCAGCAGTTTGACCGGGACAGCGAACACTGAAGCTTTCTTT | CASSLTGTANTEAFF
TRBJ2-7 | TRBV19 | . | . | TGTGCCAGTAGATCCGCTAGCGCATCCTACGAGCAGTACTTC | CASRSASASYEQYF
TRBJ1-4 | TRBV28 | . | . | TGTGCCAGCAGTTTTGGAAGGGGTAGGGATGAAAAACTGTTTTTT | CASSFGRGRDEKLFF
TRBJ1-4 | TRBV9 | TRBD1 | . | TGTGCCAGCAGCGTATCGACAGGGGGAAGAGAAAAACTGTTTTTT | CASSVSTGGREKLFF
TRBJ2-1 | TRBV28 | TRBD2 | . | TGTGCCAGCAGCGTCACTAGCGGGAGATTCAATGAGCAGTTCTTC | CASSVTSGRFNEQFF
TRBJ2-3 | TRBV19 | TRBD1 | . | TGTGCCAGTAGCCCGGGACAGGGGTCCGATACGCAGTATTTT | CASSPGQGSDTQYF
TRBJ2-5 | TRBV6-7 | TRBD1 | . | TGTGCCAGCGGGGACAGGGGAAAAGGAGAGCAGTACTTC | CASGDRGKGEQYF
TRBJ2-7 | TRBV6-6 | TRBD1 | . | TGTGCCACCCGGGACAGGGGGGGTTCCGAGCAGTACTTC | CATRDRGGSEQYF
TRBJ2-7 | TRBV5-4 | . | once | TGTGCCAGCAGCTTGCCCCCAGACTACGAGCAGTACTTC | CASSLPPDYEQYF
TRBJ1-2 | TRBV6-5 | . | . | TGTGCCAGCAGTTACTCCGGTCGTTCTTATGGCTACACCTTC | CASSYSGRSYGYTF
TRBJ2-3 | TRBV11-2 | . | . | TGTGCCAGCAGCTTATGGGGAGCGGGTGACGCCAACACAGATACGCAGTATTTT | CASSLWGAGDANTDTQYF
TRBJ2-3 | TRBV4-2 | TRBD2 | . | TGTGCCAGCAGGGGACTAGCGGAACCCACAGATACGCAGTATTTT | CASRGLAEPTDTQYF
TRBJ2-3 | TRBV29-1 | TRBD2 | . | TGCAGCGTTTCGGGGACTAGCGGGAGGGGCGGAGCAGATACGCAGTATTTT | CSVSGTSGRGGADTQYF
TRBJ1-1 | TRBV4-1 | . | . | TGCGCCAGCAGCCACGAGCCCACGGGGGGGGAGGGTGAAGCTTTCTTT | CASSHEPTGGEGEAFF
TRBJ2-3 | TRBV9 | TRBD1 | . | TGTGCCAGCCAACGGGGAGGACAGGGTACAGATACGCAGTATTTT | CASQRGGQGTDTQYF
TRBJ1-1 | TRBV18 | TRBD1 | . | TGTGCCAGCTCACCACCGGACAGGTTGAACACTGAAGCTTTCTTT | CASSPPDRLNTEAFF
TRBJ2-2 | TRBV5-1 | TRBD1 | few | TGCGCCAGCAGCTACCGGGACAGGGGGAGAGTTAGAACCGGGGAGCTGTTTTTT | CASSYRDRGRVRTGELFF
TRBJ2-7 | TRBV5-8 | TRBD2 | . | TGTGCCAGCAGCCGAGGACTAGCGGGGATCTACGAGCAGTACTTC | CASSRGLAGIYEQYF
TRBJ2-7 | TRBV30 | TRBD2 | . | TGTGCCTGGAATCTCCCACGCGGGGGATCGGACGAGCAGTACTTC | CAWNLPRGGSDEQYF
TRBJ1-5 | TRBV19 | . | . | TGTGCCAGTAGTCAAAGGACAGGCAATCAGCCCCAGCATTTT | CASSQRTGNQPQHF
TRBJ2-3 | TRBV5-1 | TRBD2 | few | TGCGCCAGCAGCTCGGGGCTGGGACTAGGTATCCAAGATACGCAGTATTTT | CASSSGLGLGIQDTQYF
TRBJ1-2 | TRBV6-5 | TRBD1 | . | TGTGCCAGCAGTCGGACAGGAGGGCGGGCCTATGGCTACACCTTC | CASSRTGGRAYGYTF
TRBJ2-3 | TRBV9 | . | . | TGTGCCAGCAGCGTAGGCGGACTCCCAGATACGCAGTATTTT | CASSVGGLPDTQYF
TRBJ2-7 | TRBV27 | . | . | TGTGCCAGCAGTTTAGAGGATGCGAGAGGGAGGCCCTACGAGCAGTACTTC | CASSLEDARGRPYEQYF
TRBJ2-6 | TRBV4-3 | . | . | TGCGCCAGCAGCCAAATATCAGCTGGGGCCAACGTCCTGACTTTC | CASSQISAGANVLTF
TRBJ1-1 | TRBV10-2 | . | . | TGCGCCAGCAGTGACTTCACTGAAGCTTTCTTT | CASSDFTEAFF
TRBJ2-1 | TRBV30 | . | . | TGTGCCTGGAGTGTTGGGGTGACCGGGATCGCCAATGAGCAGTTCTTC | CAWSVGVTGIANEQFF
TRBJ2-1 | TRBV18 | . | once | TGTGCCAGCTCACCGGTTGGGACTCCTGGGTTCAATGAGCAGTTCTTC | CASSPVGTPGFNEQFF
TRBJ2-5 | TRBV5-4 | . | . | TGTGCCAGCAGCCCAAAGGGTAGTAGCGAGTACCAAGAGACCCAGTACTTC | CASSPKGSSEYQETQYF
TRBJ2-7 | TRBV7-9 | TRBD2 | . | TGTGCCAGCAGCTTAGGAGAGAGGGGAGGGACCTACGAGCAGTACTTC | CASSLGERGGTYEQYF
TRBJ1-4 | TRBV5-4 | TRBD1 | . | TGTGCCAGCAGCGACAGGGGACAGGGTGAAAAACTGTTTTTT | CASSDRGQGEKLFF
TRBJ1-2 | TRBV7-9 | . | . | TGTTCCAGCAGCTTAGGGCTTAAGGGCTACACCTTC | CSSSLGLKGYTF
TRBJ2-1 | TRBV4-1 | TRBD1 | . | TGCGCCAGCAGGCCCTTAGGACAGGGGTACAATGAGCAGTTCTTC | CASRPLGQGYNEQFF
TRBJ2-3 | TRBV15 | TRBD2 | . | TGTGCCACCAGCAGAGAGGTCGGCGGGAGCCTCACAGATACGCAGTATTTT | CATSREVGGSLTDTQYF
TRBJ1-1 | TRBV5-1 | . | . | TGCGCCAGCAGCTTGGACAGGGCGAACACTGAAGCTTTCTTT | CASSLDRANTEAFF
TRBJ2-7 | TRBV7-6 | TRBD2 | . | TGTGCCAGCAGCTCACCTAGCGGGAGGGCCTACGAGCAGTACTTC | CASSSPSGRAYEQYF
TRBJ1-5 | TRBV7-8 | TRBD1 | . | TGTGCCAGCAGCCAGACAGGGGATAGCAATCAGCCCCAGCATTTT | CASSQTGDSNQPQHF